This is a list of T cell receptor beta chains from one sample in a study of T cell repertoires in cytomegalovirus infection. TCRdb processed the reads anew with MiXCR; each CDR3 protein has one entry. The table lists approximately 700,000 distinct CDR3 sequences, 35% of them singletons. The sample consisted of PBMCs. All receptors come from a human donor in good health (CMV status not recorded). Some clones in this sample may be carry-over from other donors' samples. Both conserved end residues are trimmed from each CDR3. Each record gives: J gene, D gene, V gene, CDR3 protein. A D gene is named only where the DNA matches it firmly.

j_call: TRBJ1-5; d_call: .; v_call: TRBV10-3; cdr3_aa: AISDLVGRGNQPQH
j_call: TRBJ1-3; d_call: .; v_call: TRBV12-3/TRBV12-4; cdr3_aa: ASSHTGRGNTIY
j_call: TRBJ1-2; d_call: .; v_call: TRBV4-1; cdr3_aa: ASSQLIPGRSYGYT
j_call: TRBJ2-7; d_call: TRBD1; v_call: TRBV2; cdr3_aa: ASRRDRDLGQY
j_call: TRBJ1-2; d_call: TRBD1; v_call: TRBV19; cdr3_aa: ASNNRQGNYGYT
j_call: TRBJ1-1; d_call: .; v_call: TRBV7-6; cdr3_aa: ASSLTPGRVDTEAF
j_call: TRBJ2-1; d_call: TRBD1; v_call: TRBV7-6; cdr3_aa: ASSLAGGGGNEQF
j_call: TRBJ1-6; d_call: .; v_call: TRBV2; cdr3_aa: ASTHRDNSPLH
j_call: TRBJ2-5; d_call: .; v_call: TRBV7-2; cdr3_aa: ASSLTSKETQY
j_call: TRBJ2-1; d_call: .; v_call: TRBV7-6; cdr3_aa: ASSFVGDEQF
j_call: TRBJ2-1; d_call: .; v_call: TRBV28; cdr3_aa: ASISAHNEQF
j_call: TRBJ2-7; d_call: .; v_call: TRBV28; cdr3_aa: ASSLSSPGLSYEQY
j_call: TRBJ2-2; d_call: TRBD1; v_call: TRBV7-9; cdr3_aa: ASSSRGPNTGELF
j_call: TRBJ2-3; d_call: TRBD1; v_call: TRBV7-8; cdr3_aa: ASSLKRTGGADTQY
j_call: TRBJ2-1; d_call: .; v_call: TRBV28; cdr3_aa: ASSFRASLNHEQF
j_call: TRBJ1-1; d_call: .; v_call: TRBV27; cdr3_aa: ASRGLPGNTEAF
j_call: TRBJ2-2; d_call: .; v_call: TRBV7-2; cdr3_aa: ASSSHSPPSVGELF
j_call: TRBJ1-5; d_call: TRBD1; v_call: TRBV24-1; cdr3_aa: ATSDRGNGNQPQH
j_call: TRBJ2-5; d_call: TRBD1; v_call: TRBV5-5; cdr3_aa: ASSLDRGYQETQY
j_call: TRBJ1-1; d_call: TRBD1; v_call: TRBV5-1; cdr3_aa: ASSQAPRQGARNTEAF
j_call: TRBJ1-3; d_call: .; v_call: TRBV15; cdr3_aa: ATSRDRETAAFSGNTIY
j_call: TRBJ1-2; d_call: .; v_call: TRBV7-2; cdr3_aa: ASSLAAGISISGLH
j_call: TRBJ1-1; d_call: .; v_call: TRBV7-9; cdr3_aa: AIRYTEAF
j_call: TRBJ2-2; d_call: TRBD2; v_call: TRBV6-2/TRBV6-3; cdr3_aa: ASSYSHRGLAGSTGELF
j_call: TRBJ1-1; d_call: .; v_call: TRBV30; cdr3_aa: AWSVEDGTEAF
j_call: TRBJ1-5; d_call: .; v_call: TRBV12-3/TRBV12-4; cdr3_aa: ASSSWGLGNQPQH
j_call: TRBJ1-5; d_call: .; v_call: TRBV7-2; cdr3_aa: ASSPGGGYQPQH
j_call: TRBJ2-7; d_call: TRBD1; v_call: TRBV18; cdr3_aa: ASSPQGQGSYEQY
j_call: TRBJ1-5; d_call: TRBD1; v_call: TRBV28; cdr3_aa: ASSWTTGTGGVGQPQH
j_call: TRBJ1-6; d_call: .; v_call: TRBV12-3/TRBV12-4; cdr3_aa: ASWPGNSPLH
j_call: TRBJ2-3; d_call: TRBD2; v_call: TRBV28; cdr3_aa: ASSFPTSGREWATTDTQY
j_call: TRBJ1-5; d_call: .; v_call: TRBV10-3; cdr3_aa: AISAKGEKFGQPQH
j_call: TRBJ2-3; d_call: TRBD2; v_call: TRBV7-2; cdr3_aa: ASSPKTSGLTDTQY
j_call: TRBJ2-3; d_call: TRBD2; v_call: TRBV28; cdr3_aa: ASSSLGDSGRAQY
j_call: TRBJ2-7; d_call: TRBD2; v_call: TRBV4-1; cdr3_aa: ASSQVRFSGSYEQY
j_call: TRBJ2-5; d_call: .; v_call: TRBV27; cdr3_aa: ASSKTGRETQY
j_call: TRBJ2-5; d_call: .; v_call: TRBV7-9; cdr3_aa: ASSDSETQY
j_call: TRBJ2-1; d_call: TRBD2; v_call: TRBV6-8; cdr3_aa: ASSYRPSGRDEQF
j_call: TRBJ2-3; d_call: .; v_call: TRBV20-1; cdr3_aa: SGGRGDTQY
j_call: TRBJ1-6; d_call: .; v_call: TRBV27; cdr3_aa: ASSPIDRNNSPLH
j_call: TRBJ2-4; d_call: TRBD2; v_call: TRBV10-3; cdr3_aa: AISRSGGAKNIQY
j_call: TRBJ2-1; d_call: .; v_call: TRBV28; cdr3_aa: ASSLSRGGLSYNEQF
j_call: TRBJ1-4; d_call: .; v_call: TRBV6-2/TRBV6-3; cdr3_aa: ASKAVPLEKLF
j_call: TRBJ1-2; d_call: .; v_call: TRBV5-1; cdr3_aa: ASSLVAGTDTIT
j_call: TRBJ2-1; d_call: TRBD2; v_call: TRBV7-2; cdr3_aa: ASSLARTSGRAEQF
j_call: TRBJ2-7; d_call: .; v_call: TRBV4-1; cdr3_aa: ASIQERRVEEEEQY
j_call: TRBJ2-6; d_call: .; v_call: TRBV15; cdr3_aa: ATSRVKAPNGIFSGANVLT
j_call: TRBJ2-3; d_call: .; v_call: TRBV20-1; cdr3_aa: SASRAGGPSSTDTQY
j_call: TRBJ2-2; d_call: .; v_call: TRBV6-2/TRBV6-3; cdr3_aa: ASSYSIRATNTGELF
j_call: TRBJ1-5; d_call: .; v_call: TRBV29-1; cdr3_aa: SAATGPNQPQH
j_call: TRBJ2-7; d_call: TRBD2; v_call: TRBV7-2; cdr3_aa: ASSFSGSQGYEQY
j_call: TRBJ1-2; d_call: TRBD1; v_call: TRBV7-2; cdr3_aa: ASSIRPGQGLYGYT
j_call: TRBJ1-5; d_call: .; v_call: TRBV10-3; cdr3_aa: AISSGTNQPQH
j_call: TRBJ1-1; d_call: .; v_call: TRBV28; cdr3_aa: ASSSRPRSAF
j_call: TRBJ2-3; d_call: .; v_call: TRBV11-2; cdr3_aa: ASSPRGNTQY
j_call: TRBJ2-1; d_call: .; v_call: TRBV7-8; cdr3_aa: ASSLAQAGYSYNEQF
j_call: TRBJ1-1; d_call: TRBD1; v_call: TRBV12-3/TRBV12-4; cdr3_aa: ASSLGKTGRGTEAF
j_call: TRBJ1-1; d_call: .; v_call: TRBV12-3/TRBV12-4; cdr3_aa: ASAKTGNTEAF
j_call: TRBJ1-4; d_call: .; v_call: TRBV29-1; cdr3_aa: SVVGGESEKLF